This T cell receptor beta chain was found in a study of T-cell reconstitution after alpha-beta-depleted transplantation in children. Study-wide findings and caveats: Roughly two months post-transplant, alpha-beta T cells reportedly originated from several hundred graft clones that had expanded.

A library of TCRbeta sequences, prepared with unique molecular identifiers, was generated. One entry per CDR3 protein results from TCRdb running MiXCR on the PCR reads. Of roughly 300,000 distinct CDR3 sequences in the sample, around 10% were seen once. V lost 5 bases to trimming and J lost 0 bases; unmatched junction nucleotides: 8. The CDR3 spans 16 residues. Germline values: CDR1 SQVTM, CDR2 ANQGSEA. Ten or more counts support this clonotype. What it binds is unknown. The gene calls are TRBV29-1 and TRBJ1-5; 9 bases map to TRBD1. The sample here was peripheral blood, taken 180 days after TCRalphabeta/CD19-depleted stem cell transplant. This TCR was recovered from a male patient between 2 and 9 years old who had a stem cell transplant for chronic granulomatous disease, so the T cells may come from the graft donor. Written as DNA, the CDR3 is TGCAGCGTTAGCACAGGGGGCGCGGGTAGCAATCAGCCCCAGCATTTT. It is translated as CSVSTGGAGSNQPQHF.